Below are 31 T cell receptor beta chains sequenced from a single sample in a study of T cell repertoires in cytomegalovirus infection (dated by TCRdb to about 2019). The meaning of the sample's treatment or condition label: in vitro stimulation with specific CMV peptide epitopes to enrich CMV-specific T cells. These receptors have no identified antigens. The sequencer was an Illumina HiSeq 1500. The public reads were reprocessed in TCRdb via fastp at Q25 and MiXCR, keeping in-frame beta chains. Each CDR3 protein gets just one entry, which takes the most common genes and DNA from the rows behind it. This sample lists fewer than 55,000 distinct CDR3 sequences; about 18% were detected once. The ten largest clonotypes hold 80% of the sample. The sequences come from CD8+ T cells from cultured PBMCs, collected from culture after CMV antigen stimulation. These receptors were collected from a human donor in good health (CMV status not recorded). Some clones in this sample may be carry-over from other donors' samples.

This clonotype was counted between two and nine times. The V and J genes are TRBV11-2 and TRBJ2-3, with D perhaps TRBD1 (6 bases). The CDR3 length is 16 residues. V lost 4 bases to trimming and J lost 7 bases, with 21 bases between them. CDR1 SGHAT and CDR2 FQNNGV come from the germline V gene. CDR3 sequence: CASSYSETRTVHTQYF. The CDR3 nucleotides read TGTGCCAGCAGCTATTCAGAAACCAGGACAGTTCATACGCAGTATTTT.

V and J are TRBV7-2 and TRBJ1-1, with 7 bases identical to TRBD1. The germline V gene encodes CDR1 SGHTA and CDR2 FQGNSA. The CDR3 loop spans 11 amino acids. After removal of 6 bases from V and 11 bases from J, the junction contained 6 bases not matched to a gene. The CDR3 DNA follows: TGTGCCAGCAGTGAGGGGGCGCCGGCTTTCTTT. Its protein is CASSEGAPAFF.

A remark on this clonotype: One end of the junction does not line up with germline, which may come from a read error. CDR3 sequence reads: CASSEDMNTEAFF. The CDR3 DNA follows: TGCGCCAGCAGCGAAGATATGAACACTGAAGCTTTCTTT. The rearrangement joins TRBV4-1 to TRBJ1-1; D is undetermined. This CDR3 has 13 residues. From germline, CDR1 is MGHRA and CDR2 YSYEKL.

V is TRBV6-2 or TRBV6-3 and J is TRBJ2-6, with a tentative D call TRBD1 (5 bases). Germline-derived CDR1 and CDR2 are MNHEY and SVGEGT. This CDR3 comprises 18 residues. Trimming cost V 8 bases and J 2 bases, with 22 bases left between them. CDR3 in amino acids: CASFYGPGHNPGANVLTF. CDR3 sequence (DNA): TGTGCCAGCTTCTACGGGCCAGGGCATAATCCTGGGGCCAACGTCCTGACTTTC.

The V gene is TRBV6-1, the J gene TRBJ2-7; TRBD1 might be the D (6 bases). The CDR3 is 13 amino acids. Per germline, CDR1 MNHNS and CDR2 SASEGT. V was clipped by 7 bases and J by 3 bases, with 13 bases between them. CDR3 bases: TGTGCCAGCATCCCGACAGGAGTCTACGAGCAGTACTTC. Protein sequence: CASIPTGVYEQYF.

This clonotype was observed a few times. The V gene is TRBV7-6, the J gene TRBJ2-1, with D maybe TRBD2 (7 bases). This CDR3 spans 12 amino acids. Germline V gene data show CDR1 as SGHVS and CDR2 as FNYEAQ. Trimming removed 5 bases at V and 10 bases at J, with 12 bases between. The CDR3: CASSPGGQEQFF. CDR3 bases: TGTGCCAGCAGCCCGGGGGGCCAGGAGCAGTTCTTC.

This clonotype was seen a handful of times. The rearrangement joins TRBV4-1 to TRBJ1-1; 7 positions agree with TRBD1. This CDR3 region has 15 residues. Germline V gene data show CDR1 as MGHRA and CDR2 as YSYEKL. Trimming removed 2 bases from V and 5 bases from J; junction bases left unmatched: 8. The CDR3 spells CASSQYQQGRTEAFF. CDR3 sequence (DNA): TGCGCCAGCAGCCAATATCAACAGGGGAGGACTGAAGCTTTCTTT.

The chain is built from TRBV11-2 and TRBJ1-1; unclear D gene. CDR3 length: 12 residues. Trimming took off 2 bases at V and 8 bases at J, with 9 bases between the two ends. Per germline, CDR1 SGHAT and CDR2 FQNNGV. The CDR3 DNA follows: TGTGCCAGCAGCTTATGGGGAACCGAAGCTTTCTTT. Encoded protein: CASSLWGTEAFF.

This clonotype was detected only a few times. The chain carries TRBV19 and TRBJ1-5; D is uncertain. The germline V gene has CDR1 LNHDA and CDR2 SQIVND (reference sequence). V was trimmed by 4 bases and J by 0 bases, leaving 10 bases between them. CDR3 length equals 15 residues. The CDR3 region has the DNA TGTGCCAGTAGTAGAGACGGAGCTAGCAATCAGCCCCAGCATTTT. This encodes CASSRDGASNQPQHF.

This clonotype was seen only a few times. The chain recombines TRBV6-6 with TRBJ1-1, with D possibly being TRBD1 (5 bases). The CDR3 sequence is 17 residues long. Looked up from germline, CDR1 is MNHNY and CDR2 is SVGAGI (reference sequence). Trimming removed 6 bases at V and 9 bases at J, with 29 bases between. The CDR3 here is CASRDSTFTQGGSKAFF. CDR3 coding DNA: TGTGCCAGCAGGGACTCGACATTTACGCAGGGAGGTTCGAAAGCTTTCTTT.

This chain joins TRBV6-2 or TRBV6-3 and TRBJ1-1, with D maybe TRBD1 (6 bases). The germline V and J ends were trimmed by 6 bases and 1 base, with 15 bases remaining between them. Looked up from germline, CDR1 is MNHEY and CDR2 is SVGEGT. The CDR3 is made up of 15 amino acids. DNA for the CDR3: TGTGCCAGCAGCCAAGTGTTGGACAGGAACACTGAAGCTTTCTTT. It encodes CASSQVLDRNTEAFF.

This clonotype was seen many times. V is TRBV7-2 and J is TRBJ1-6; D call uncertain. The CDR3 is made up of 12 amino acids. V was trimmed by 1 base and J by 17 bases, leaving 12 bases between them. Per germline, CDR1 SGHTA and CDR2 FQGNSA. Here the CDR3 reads CASSLGSSGFHF. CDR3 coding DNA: TGTGCCAGCAGCTTAGGTTCCTCGGGGTTCCACTTT.

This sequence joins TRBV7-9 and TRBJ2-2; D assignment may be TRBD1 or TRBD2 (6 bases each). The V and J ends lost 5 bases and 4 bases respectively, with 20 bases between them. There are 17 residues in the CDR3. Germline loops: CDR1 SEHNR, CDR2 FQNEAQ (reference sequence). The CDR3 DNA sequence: TGTGCCAGCAGCCTCGTAGGGGGGTCCGAGGTCACCGGGGAGCTGTTTTTT. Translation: CASSLVGGSEVTGELFF.

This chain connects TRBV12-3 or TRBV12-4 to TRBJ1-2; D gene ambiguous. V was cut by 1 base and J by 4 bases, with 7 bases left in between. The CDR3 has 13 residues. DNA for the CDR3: TGTGCCAGCAGTTTAGTCCGGACCTATGGCTACACCTTC. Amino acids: CASSLVRTYGYTF.

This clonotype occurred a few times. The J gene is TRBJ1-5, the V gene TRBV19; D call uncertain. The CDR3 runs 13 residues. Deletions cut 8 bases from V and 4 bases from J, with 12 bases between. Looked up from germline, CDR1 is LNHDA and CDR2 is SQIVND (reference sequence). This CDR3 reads CASDYPTNQPQHF. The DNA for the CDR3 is TGTGCCAGTGACTACCCCACAAATCAGCCCCAGCATTTT.

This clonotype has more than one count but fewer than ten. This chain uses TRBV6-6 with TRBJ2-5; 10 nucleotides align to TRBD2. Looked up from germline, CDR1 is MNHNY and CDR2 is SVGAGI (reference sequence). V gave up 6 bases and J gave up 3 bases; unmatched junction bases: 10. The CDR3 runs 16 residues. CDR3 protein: CASRPGLAARKETQYF. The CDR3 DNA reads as TGTGCCAGCAGGCCCGGACTAGCGGCCCGCAAAGAGACCCAGTACTTC.

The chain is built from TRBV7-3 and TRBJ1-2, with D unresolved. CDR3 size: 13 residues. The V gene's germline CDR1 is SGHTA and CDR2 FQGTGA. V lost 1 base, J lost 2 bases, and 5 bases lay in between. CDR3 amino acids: CASSLNENYGYTF. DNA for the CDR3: TGTGCCAGCAGCTTAAATGAGAACTATGGCTACACCTTC.

The DNA for the CDR3 is TGTGCCAGCAGGACGGGACACCCCATGGAAGCCCAGCATTTT. Its protein is CASRTGHPMEAQHF. J is TRBJ1-5 and V is TRBV27; D is possibly TRBD1 (6 bases). This CDR3 is built from 14 residues. V was shortened by 6 bases and J by 11 bases, with 20 bases between the two germline ends. Germline-derived CDR1 and CDR2 are MNHEY and SMNVEV (reference sequence).

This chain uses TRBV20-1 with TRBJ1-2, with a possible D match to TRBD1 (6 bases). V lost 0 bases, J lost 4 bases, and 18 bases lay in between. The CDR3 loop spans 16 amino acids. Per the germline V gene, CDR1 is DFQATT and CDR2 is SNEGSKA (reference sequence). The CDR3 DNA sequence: TGCAGTGCTAGAGATCGGGAGGGGGGCGGCGGCTATGGCTACACCTTC. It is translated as CSARDREGGGGYGYTF.

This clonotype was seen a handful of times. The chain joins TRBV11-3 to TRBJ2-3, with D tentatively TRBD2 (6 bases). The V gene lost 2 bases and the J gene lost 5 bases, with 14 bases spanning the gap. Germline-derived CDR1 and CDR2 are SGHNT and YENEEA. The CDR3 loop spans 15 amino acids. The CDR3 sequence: CASSLKSSEGDTQYF. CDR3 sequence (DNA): TGTGCCAGCAGCTTAAAGTCTAGCGAAGGAGATACGCAGTATTTT.

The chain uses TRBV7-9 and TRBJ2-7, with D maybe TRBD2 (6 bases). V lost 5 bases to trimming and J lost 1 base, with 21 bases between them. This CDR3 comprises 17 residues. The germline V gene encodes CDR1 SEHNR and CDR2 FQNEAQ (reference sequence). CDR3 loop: CASSPGNGGGLSYEQYF. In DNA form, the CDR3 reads TGTGCCAGCAGCCCTGGCAATGGCGGAGGACTATCCTACGAGCAGTACTTC.

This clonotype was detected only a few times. The CDR3 coding sequence is TGTGCCAGCAGCTTACTGCTCAATCAGCCCCAGCATTTT. It specifies CASSLLLNQPQHF. The gene calls are TRBV7-6 and TRBJ1-5; no definite D call. The V end was cut by 2 bases, the J end by 3 bases, with 5 bases between. The germline CDR1 and CDR2 sequences are SGHVS and FNYEAQ. The length of the CDR3 is 13 residues.

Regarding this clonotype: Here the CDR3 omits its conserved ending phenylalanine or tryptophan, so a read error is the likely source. This CDR3 reads CASRPTQGNPYNEQFL. CDR3 DNA sequence: TGTGCCAGCAGACCCACACAGGGGAATCCCTACAATGAGCAGTTCTTG. The chain carries TRBV7-9 and TRBJ2-1; TRBD1 matches at 7 bases. J was trimmed by 2 bases and V by 6 bases; bases with no gene match: 10. The CDR3 runs to 16 residues. Germline V gene lookup returns CDR1 SEHNR and CDR2 FQNEAQ (reference sequence).

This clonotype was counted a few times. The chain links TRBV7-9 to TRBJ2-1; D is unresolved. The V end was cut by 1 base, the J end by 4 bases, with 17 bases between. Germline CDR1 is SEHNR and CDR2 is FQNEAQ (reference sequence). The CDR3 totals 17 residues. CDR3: CASSLEWSIRTYNEQFF. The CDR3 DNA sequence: TGTGCCAGCAGCTTAGAATGGTCGATAAGAACATACAATGAGCAGTTCTTC.

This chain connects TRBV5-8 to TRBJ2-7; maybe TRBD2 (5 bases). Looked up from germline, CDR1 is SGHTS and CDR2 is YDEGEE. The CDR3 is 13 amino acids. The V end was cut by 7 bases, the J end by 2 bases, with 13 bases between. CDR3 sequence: CASGPGNPYEQYF. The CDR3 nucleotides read TGTGCCAGCGGTCCGGGGAACCCCTACGAGCAGTACTTC.

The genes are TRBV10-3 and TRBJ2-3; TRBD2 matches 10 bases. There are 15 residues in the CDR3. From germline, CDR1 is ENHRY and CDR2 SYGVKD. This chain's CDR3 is CTSADSGGAGDTQYF. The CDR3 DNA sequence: TGTACGAGCGCTGACAGCGGGGGGGCCGGAGATACGCAGTATTTT.

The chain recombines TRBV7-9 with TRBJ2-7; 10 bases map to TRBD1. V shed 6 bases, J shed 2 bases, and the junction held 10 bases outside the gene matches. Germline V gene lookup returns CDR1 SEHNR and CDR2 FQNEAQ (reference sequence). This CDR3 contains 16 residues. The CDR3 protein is CASRRLGTGDTYEQYF. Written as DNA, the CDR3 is TGTGCCAGCAGGAGACTCGGGACAGGGGACACCTACGAGCAGTACTTC.

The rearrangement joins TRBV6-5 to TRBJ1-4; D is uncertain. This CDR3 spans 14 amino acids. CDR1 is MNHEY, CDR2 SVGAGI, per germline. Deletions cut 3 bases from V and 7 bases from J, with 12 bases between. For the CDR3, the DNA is TGTGCCAGCAGTTATCGAAAGGGTACTGAAAAACTGTTTTTT. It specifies CASSYRKGTEKLFF.

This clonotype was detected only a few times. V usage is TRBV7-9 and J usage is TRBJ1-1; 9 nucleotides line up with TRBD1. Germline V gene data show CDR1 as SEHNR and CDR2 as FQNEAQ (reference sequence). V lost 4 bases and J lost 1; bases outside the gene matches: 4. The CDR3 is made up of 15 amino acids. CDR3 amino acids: CASSSPQGANTEAFF. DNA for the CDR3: TGTGCCAGCAGCTCACCACAGGGGGCGAACACTGAAGCTTTCTTT.

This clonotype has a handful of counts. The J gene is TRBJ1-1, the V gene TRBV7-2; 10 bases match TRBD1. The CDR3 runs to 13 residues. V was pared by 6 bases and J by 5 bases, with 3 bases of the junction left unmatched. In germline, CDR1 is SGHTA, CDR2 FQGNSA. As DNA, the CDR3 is TGTGCCAGCAGGGGGGGACAGGGGACTGAAGCTTTCTTT. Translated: CASRGGQGTEAFF.

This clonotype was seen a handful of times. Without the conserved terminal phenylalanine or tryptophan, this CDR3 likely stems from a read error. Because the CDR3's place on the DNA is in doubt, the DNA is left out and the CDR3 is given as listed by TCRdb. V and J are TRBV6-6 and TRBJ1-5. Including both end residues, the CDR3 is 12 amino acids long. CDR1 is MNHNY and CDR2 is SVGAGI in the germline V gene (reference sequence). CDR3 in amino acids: CASSAVTWEPQH.